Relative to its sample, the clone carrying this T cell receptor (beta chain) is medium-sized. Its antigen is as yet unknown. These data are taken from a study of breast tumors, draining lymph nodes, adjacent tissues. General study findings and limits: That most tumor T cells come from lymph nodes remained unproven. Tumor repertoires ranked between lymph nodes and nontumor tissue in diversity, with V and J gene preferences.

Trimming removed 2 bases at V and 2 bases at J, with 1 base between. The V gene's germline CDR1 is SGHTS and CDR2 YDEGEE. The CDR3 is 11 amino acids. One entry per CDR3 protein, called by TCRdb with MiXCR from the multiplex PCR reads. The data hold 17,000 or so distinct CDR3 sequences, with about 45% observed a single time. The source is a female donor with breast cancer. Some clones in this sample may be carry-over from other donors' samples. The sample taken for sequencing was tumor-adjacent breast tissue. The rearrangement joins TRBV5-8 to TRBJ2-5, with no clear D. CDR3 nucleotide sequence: TGTGCCAGCAGCTTTCAAGAGACCCAGTACTTC. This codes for CASSFQETQYF.